The 13 T cell receptor beta chains reported below all come from one sample, sequenced in a study of T cells in Graves' hyperthyroidism and ophthalmopathy. Amplification of TCR beta CDR3 regions was performed using RNA transcripts as template. Initially, a first-round RT-PCR of the TCR CDR3 employed the HTBI primer set. TCRdb reanalysed the multiplex PCR reads using MiXCR and keeps one entry per CDR3 protein. Here the sample spans approximately 480,000 distinct CDR3 sequences, about a fifth being singletons. The specimen sequenced was blood. The receptors stem from a man aged 18 to 30 with Graves' hyperthyroidism.

The genes are TRBV15 and TRBJ2-7; D is uncertain. V dropped 1 base and J dropped 3 bases, with 10 bases sitting between them. Germline assignment: CDR1 LNHNV and CDR2 YYDKDF (reference sequence). This CDR3 has 14 residues. The CDR3 sequence is CATSRGLVNYEQYF. DNA of the CDR3: TGTGCCACCAGCAGAGGCCTAGTAAACTACGAGCAGTACTTC.

V gene TRBV12-3 or TRBV12-4 combines with J gene TRBJ2-5; D is unclear. This CDR3 comprises 14 residues. Trimming removed 5 bases at V and 5 bases at J, with 15 bases between. The CDR3 sequence is CASSRAVLGETQYF. The CDR3 coding sequence is TGTGCCAGCAGTCGGGCAGTCTTGGGGGAGACCCAGTACTTC.

This clonotype was recorded a few times. The CDR3 DNA follows: TGCGCCAGCAGCCCCGTGACAGGGCACTCCTACGAGCAGTACTTC. This encodes CASSPVTGHSYEQYF. V and J are TRBV4-1 and TRBJ2-7, with 7 bases aligning to TRBD1. The CDR3 is made up of 15 amino acids. Germline CDR1 reads MGHRA; CDR2 reads YSYEKL. The trim removed 4 bases at V and 0 bases at J, leaving 6 bases unmatched.

This clonotype was seen ten or more times. This chain joins TRBV18 and TRBJ2-7; D remains ambiguous. Trimming stripped 8 bases from V and 2 bases from J, with 10 bases between. The CDR3 loop spans 12 amino acids. Germline lookup yields CDR1 KGHSH and CDR2 LQKENI. CDR3 residues: CASSPPTYEQYF. The CDR3 nucleotides are TGTGCCAGCAGTCCCCCCACCTACGAGCAGTACTTC. The variable domain in full, with the rest retrieved from reference TRBV18 and TRBJ2-7, is NAGVMQNPRHLVRRRGQEARLRCSPMKGHSHVYWYRQLPEEGLKFMVYLQKENIIDESGMPKERFSAEFPKEGPSILRIQQVVRGDSAAYFCASSPPTYEQYFGPGTRLTVT.

At least ten counts were recorded for this clonotype. This chain links TRBV2 with TRBJ2-2; D is perhaps TRBD1 or TRBD2 (5 bases each). The CDR3 has 15 amino acids. Germline V gene lookup returns CDR1 SNHLY and CDR2 FYNNEI. Trimming removed 8 bases at V and 5 bases at J, with 18 bases between. In nucleotides, the CDR3 is TGTGCCAGCCGAATCGGGACGTCCTATACCGGGGAGCTGTTTTTT. Translating it yields CASRIGTSYTGELFF.

This rearrangement joins TRBV20-1 to TRBJ2-5; TRBD2 matches at 9 bases. This CDR3 spans 15 amino acids. CDR1 and CDR2 from the germline V gene are DFQATT and SNEGSKA (reference sequence). V shed 6 bases and J 0 bases; nucleotides not matched to a gene: 8. The CDR3, as DNA: TGCAGTGCGGGGTTAGCGGGGGCCTACCAAGAGACCCAGTACTTC. This gives the protein CSAGLAGAYQETQYF.

This clonotype was seen only a few times. The rearrangement links TRBV29-1 to TRBJ2-7, with 10 bases identical to TRBD1. CDR3 length equals 13 residues. From germline, CDR1 is SQVTM and CDR2 ANQGSEA. Trimming took 3 bases from V and 4 from J; bases not matched to a gene: 3. The CDR3 DNA sequence: TGCAGCGTTGACTGGACAGGGGGATACGAGCAGTACTTC. It yields the protein CSVDWTGGYEQYF.

This clonotype has ten or more counts. The chain recombines TRBV25-1 with TRBJ2-2; possible D gene TRBD1, 6 bases. Germline-derived CDR1 and CDR2 are MGHDK and SYGVNS. The V end lost 4 bases, the J end lost 3 bases, and 9 bases lay between the germline ends. This CDR3 contains 14 residues. This chain's CDR3 is CASSGNRDTGELFF. The CDR3 nucleotides are TGTGCCAGCAGTGGTAACAGGGACACCGGGGAGCTGTTTTTT.

The sample holds a few counts of this clonotype. The CDR3 is CASSYPGYYGYTF. CDR3 nucleotide sequence: TGTGCCAGCAGTTACCCAGGGTACTATGGCTACACCTTC. This chain joins TRBV6-6 and TRBJ1-2; D is possibly TRBD1 (5 bases). V lost 2 bases, J lost 3 bases, and 7 bases lay in between. CDR3 length equals 13 residues. Germline V gene data show CDR1 as MNHNY and CDR2 as SVGAGI (reference sequence).

There are many counts of this clonotype. This chain joins TRBV6-5 and TRBJ2-7, with 8 bases that match TRBD2. This CDR3 has 15 amino acids. CDR1 and CDR2 from the germline V gene are MNHEY and SVGAGI. V lost 6 bases, J lost 6 bases, and 13 bases stayed unmatched. In DNA form, the CDR3 reads TGTGCCAGCAGCGGGGGGAGCGGGGGAAGGGTCGAGCAGTACTTC. This translates into CASSGGSGGRVEQYF.

This clonotype was detected ten times or more. The chain is built from TRBV12-3 or TRBV12-4 and TRBJ1-5, with D perhaps TRBD1 (6 bases). V was pared by 1 base and J by 6 bases, with 13 bases between. CDR3 size: 15 residues. CDR3 sequence: CASSLGITGSQPQHF. The DNA of the CDR3 is TGTGCCAGCAGTTTAGGGATTACAGGGAGTCAGCCCCAGCATTTT.

This chain uses TRBV12-3 or TRBV12-4 with TRBJ2-2, with unresolved D. V lost 2 bases and J lost 5, with 6 bases in between. The CDR3 spans 13 residues. The CDR3 is CASSLHRTGELFF. The CDR3 DNA sequence: TGTGCCAGCAGTTTACACCGGACCGGGGAGCTGTTTTTT.

The gene calls are TRBV6-2 or TRBV6-3 and TRBJ1-6; 7 nucleotides line up with TRBD1. CDR3 length: 16 residues. J was trimmed by 7 bases and V by 0 bases; bases with no gene match: 6. The germline V gene has CDR1 MNHEY and CDR2 SVGEGT. The CDR3: CASSYSHGQANSPLHF. In DNA form, the CDR3 reads TGTGCCAGCAGTTACTCCCACGGACAGGCAAATTCACCCCTCCACTTT.